The 29 T cell receptor beta chains below were found in one sample sequenced in a study of T-cell memory formation after mild COVID-19. TCRdb re-called the 5' RACE reads through MiXCR, storing one row per CDR3 protein. Seen here are 350,000 or so distinct CDR3 sequences, 20% to 25% observed once, and the top ten hold around 20%. Input material: PBMCs or a T cell subset sorted from them (not recorded which). The receptors come from a man between 18 and 29 years old who had mild COVID-19 (a few samples of this study predate the infection). Cell type and time point are not known.

This clonotype was found a few times. The V and J genes are TRBV15 and TRBJ2-7; weak D call: TRBD1 (5 bases). CDR1 is LNHNV and CDR2 is YYDKDF in the germline V gene (reference sequence). Trimming left V 3 bases short and J 7 bases short, with 28 bases between. The CDR3 covers 18 residues. The CDR3 is CATSSAPLDSDPLREQYF. In DNA, the CDR3 is TGTGCCACCAGCAGTGCACCATTAGACAGCGATCCCCTTAGGGAGCAGTACTTC.

V and J are TRBV3-1 and TRBJ1-5; the D is unclear. Trimming took 4 bases from V and 6 from J, leaving 10 bases between them. The V gene's germline CDR1 is LGHDT and CDR2 YNNKEL (reference sequence). This CDR3 is 13 amino acids long. CDR3 in amino acids: CASSPAGGQPQHF. Written as DNA, the CDR3 is TGTGCCAGCAGCCCCGCCGGAGGTCAGCCCCAGCATTTT.

The rearrangement links TRBV6-2 or TRBV6-3 to TRBJ2-3; D call uncertain. Germline CDR1 reads MNHEY; CDR2 reads SVGEGT. The CDR3 spans 14 residues. V lost 6 bases, J lost 6 bases, and 16 bases lay in between. The CDR3 sequence: CASRLGRILDTQYF. The CDR3 DNA follows: TGTGCCAGCAGGTTGGGCCGGATTCTCGATACGCAGTATTTT.

V is TRBV7-9 and J is TRBJ2-7; D gene ambiguous. Germline CDR1 is SEHNR and CDR2 is FQNEAQ (reference sequence). V was clipped by 1 base and J by 9 bases, with 13 bases between them. This CDR3 contains 13 residues. In DNA form, the CDR3 reads TGTGCCAGCAGCTTAGAATTCGTTGGACGGCAGTACTTC. Its translation: CASSLEFVGRQYF.

The chain has TRBV6-6 and TRBJ1-1, with TRBD1 as a possible D gene (5 bases). The V end was cut by 6 bases, the J end by 7 bases, with 15 bases between. Germline V lookup: CDR1 MNHNY, CDR2 SVGAGI (reference sequence). The CDR3 runs 13 residues. CDR3 coding DNA: TGTGCCAGCAGATATCGGGGGGTTGGTGAAGCTTTCTTT. Protein sequence: CASRYRGVGEAFF.

The chain couples TRBV10-2 to TRBJ2-1, with D uncertain. Germline values: CDR1 WSHSY, CDR2 SAAADI. V lost 0 bases and J lost 4, with 7 bases in between. CDR3 length: 14 amino acids. The CDR3 DNA follows: TGCGCCAGCAGTGAGTCACGCGGATACAATGAGCAGTTCTTC. Translating it yields CASSESRGYNEQFF.

The sample holds a few counts of this clonotype. The chain links TRBV6-5 to TRBJ1-4; D unresolved. The CDR3 is 15 amino acids. Germline CDR1 reads MNHEY; CDR2 reads SVGAGI. V was shortened by 6 bases and J by 0 bases, with 11 bases between the two germline ends. CDR3: CASSSNGATNEKLFF. As DNA, the CDR3 is TGTGCCAGCAGCTCGAACGGCGCAACTAATGAAAAACTGTTTTTT.

This chain links TRBV4-3 with TRBJ2-2; 13 bases are a match to TRBD2. Germline CDR1 and CDR2: LGHNA and YSLEER. V lost 0 bases, J lost 4 bases, and 2 bases stayed unmatched. The CDR3 has 17 residues. The DNA of the CDR3 is TGCGCCAGCAGCCAAGACCGGACTAGCGGGAGCACCGGGGAGCTGTTTTTT. It specifies CASSQDRTSGSTGELFF.

The chain combines TRBV2 with TRBJ2-2; D gene unclear. The V gene's germline CDR1 is SNHLY and CDR2 FYNNEI. Trimming shortened V by 6 bases and J by 0 bases, and 14 bases separated the two germline ends. The CDR3 totals 16 residues. The CDR3: CASSSDTLANTGELFF. DNA of the CDR3: TGTGCCAGCAGCTCCGACACCCTCGCGAACACCGGGGAGCTGTTTTTT. Full variable domain (outside the CDR3, taken from reference TRBV2 and TRBJ2-2): EPEVTQTPSHQVTQMGQEVILRCVPISNHLYFYWYRQILGQKVEFLVSFYNNEISEKSEIFDDQFSVERPDGSNFTLKIRSTKLEDSAMYFCASSSDTLANTGELFFGEGSRLTVL.

This chain uses TRBV20-1 with TRBJ1-5, with 7 bases lining up with TRBD1. Germline trimming cut 3 bases from V and 5 bases from J; bases unmatched to any gene: 4. This CDR3 is 13 amino acids long. CDR1 is DFQATT, CDR2 SNEGSKA, per germline (reference sequence). The CDR3 region is CSASRGVDQPQHF. CDR3 coding DNA: TGCAGTGCTAGCAGGGGGGTCGATCAGCCCCAGCATTTT.

The chain combines TRBV7-2 with TRBJ2-5; 7 bases align to TRBD1. V lost 5 bases and J lost 3; bases outside the gene matches: 6. Germline CDR1 SGHTA, CDR2 FQGNSA. The CDR3 consists of 14 residues. CDR3: CASSLDREKETQYF. CDR3 nucleotides: TGTGCCAGCAGCCTCGACAGGGAGAAAGAGACCCAGTACTTC.

This chain joins TRBV4-3 and TRBJ2-5; tentatively, D is TRBD1 or TRBD2 (5 bases each). V lost 1 base to trimming and J lost 1 base, with 19 bases between them. From germline, CDR1 is LGHNA and CDR2 YSLEER. This CDR3 is built from 18 residues. The CDR3 DNA reads TGCGCCAGCAGCCAAGGATCGGGACGCCCAGGGATCCAAGAGACCCAGTACTTC. Translated, it gives CASSQGSGRPGIQETQYF.

This clonotype was picked up a small number of times. The gene calls are TRBV6-6 and TRBJ1-5; possible D gene TRBD1, 6 bases. Trimming removed 6 bases from V and 4 bases from J, with 10 bases in between. The CDR3 is 13 amino acids. Looked up from germline, CDR1 is MNHNY and CDR2 is SVGAGI (reference sequence). The CDR3: CASSPRGNQPQHF. In nucleotides, the CDR3 is TGTGCCAGCAGCCCGAGGGGGAATCAGCCCCAGCATTTT.

This clonotype showed up just a few times. The chain has TRBV11-2 and TRBJ1-1; possible D gene TRBD1, 5 bases. This CDR3 has 12 amino acids. Trimming removed 1 base from V and 11 bases from J, with 11 bases in between. Germline V gene lookup returns CDR1 SGHAT and CDR2 FQNNGV. CDR3 residues: CASSLVIGTAFF. CDR3 DNA: TGTGCCAGCAGCTTAGTCATCGGGACGGCTTTCTTT.

The rearrangement joins TRBV5-1 to TRBJ1-4, with TRBD1 identical over 7 bases. After removal of 4 bases from V and 2 bases from J, the junction contained 5 bases not matched to a gene. Looked up from germline, CDR1 is SGHRS and CDR2 is YFSETQ. The CDR3 is 15 residues long. In nucleotides, the CDR3 is TGCGCCAGCAGCACCACAGGGGCCACTAATGAAAAACTGTTTTTT. It specifies CASSTTGATNEKLFF.

This clonotype was counted ten times or more. One end of the junction is discordant with germline, which a read error may explain. The rearrangement joins TRBV19 to TRBJ2-1, with D maybe TRBD2 (5 bases). The CDR3 is 13 residues long. The germline gives CDR1 LNHDA, CDR2 SQIVND (reference sequence). CDR3 loop: CASSIASYSEQFF. The CDR3, as DNA: TGTGCCAGTAGTATCGCTAGCTACAGTGAGCAGTTCTTC.

The chain couples TRBV30 to TRBJ1-1, with 7 bases fitting TRBD1. The CDR3 is made up of 12 amino acids. The J segment lost 7 bases and the V segment lost 4 bases, leaving 6 bases of the junction unmatched. CDR1 is GTSNPN and CDR2 is SVGIG in the germline V gene (reference sequence). CDR3 in DNA: TGTGCCTGGAACAGGGGCAGGATTGAAGCTTTCTTT. Protein: CAWNRGRIEAFF.

This clonotype was seen a few times. The V call is TRBV6-6, the J call TRBJ1-2; 8 positions agree with TRBD1. The CDR3 runs to 16 residues. Germline V CDR1 and CDR2: MNHNY, SVGAGI (reference sequence). V shed 2 bases and J 0 bases; nucleotides not matched to a gene: 5. The CDR3 sequence is CASSYPEDRANYGYTF. DNA of the CDR3: TGTGCCAGCAGTTACCCAGAGGACAGGGCTAACTATGGCTACACCTTC.

This clonotype was detected a few times. The chain recombines TRBV6-2 or TRBV6-3 with TRBJ2-7; D possibly corresponds to TRBD2 (6 bases). The CDR3 runs 14 residues. In germline, CDR1 is MNHEY, CDR2 SVGEGT. V gave up 2 bases and J gave up 5 bases, with 13 bases separating them. CDR3: CASSYLPGVNEQYV. CDR3 nucleotides: TGTGCCAGCAGTTACCTCCCGGGGGTCAACGAGCAGTACGTC.

V and J are TRBV18 and TRBJ1-6, with D unclear. In germline, CDR1 is KGHSH, CDR2 LQKENI. This CDR3 is built from 16 residues. Trimming stripped 3 bases from V and 4 bases from J, with 13 bases between. DNA for the CDR3: TGTGCCAGCTCACCTGCGGACGGAGTATATAATTCACCCCTCCACTTT. It specifies CASSPADGVYNSPLHF.

The chain is built from TRBV7-8 and TRBJ2-5, with D perhaps assigned TRBD1 or TRBD2 (7 bases each). V lost 7 bases and J lost 1, with 16 bases in between. The CDR3 consists of 15 residues. Germline CDR1 is SGHVS and CDR2 is FQNEAQ. Here the CDR3 DNA reads TGTGCCAGCAACTCCCAGGGGGGGGCCCAAGAGACCCAGTACTTC. Its protein product is CASNSQGGAQETQYF.

The chain couples TRBV6-5 to TRBJ2-6, with D maybe TRBD1 (6 bases). The CDR3 runs to 15 residues. V was clipped by 6 bases and J by 4 bases, with 13 bases between them. Germline V gene sequence: CDR1 MNHEY, CDR2 SVGAGI. The DNA of the CDR3 is TGTGCCAGCAGCCGTACAGGGACGGGGGCCAACGTCCTGACTTTC. It specifies CASSRTGTGANVLTF.

The chain joins TRBV12-3 or TRBV12-4 to TRBJ2-2; D possibly corresponds to TRBD2 (5 bases). This CDR3 is 15 amino acids long. V lost 2 bases, J lost 6 bases, and 13 bases lay in between. As DNA, the CDR3 is TGTGCCAGCAGTTTACCCCTCACGGGATCCGGGGAGCTGTTTTTT. Protein product: CASSLPLTGSGELFF.

J is TRBJ2-1 and V is TRBV9, with a weak D call TRBD2 (5 bases). V lost 3 bases, J lost 0 bases, and 19 bases lay in between. The germline gives CDR1 SGDLS, CDR2 YYNGEE. The CDR3 length is 18 residues. The CDR3 reads CASSGSLIANSSYNEQFF. The CDR3 nucleotides are TGTGCCAGCAGCGGGTCCCTCATAGCGAACAGCTCCTACAATGAGCAGTTCTTC.

J is TRBJ2-7 and V is TRBV29-1; TRBD1 matches 10 bases. The CDR3 covers 14 residues. V shed 6 bases, J shed 4 bases, and the junction held 9 bases outside the gene matches. The germline V gene encodes CDR1 SQVTM and CDR2 ANQGSEA. CDR3 amino acids: CSVGPRTGGYEQYF. The CDR3 bases are TGCAGCGTCGGACCGAGGACAGGGGGTTACGAGCAGTACTTC.

The rearrangement uses TRBV29-1 and TRBJ2-7, with 7 bases lining up with TRBD1. The germline V gene has CDR1 SQVTM and CDR2 ANQGSEA. The trim removed 4 bases at V and 4 bases at J, leaving 16 bases unmatched. The CDR3 runs 16 residues. This chain's CDR3 is CSVVGGYRGLWYEQYF. CDR3 in DNA: TGCAGCGTTGTGGGTGGGTACAGGGGATTATGGTACGAGCAGTACTTC.

The chain combines TRBV20-1 with TRBJ2-3; 8 positions match TRBD1. From germline, CDR1 is DFQATT and CDR2 SNEGSKA (reference sequence). The CDR3 spans 14 residues. The V segment lost 0 bases and the J segment 5 bases; nucleotides outside the gene matches: 4. The CDR3 sequence: CSARDRTGRDTQYF. CDR3 nucleotides: TGCAGTGCTAGAGATCGGACAGGGCGAGATACGCAGTATTTT.

This clonotype was picked up a small number of times. The rearrangement uses TRBV5-1 and TRBJ2-1, with TRBD2 identical over 9 bases. This CDR3 contains 17 residues. V was pared by 3 bases and J by 2 bases, with 9 bases of the junction left unmatched. Germline V gene sequence: CDR1 SGHRS, CDR2 YFSETQ. CDR3 sequence: CASSSFPSGVPYNEQFF. In DNA form, the CDR3 reads TGCGCCAGCAGCTCTTTCCCTAGCGGGGTGCCCTACAATGAGCAGTTCTTC.

This clonotype was found many times. The chain couples TRBV24-1 to TRBJ1-1; 7 bases agree with TRBD1. Germline V gene sequence: CDR1 KGHDR, CDR2 SFDVKD. The J segment lost 3 bases and the V segment lost 7 bases, leaving 4 bases of the junction unmatched. CDR3 length: 13 amino acids. CDR3 amino acids: CATRSTGDTEAFF. The CDR3 nucleotides read TGTGCCACCAGGAGTACAGGGGACACTGAAGCTTTCTTT.